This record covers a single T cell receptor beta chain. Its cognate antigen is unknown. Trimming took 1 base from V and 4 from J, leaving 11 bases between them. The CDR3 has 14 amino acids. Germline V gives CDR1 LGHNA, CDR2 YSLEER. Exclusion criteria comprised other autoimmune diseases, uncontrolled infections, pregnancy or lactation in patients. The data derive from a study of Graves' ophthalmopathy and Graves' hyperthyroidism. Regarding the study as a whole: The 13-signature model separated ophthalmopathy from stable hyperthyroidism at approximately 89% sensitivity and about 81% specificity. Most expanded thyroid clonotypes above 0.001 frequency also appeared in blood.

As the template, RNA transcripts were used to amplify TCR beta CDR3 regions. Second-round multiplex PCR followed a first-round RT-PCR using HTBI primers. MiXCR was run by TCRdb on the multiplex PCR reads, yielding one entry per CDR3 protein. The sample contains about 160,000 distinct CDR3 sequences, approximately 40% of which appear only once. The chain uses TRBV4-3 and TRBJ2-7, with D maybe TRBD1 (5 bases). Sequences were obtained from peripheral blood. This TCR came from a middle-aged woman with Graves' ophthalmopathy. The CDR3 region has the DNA TGCGCCAGCAGCCAAGTCCAGGGTTCTTACGAGCAGTACTTC. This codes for CASSQVQGSYEQYF.